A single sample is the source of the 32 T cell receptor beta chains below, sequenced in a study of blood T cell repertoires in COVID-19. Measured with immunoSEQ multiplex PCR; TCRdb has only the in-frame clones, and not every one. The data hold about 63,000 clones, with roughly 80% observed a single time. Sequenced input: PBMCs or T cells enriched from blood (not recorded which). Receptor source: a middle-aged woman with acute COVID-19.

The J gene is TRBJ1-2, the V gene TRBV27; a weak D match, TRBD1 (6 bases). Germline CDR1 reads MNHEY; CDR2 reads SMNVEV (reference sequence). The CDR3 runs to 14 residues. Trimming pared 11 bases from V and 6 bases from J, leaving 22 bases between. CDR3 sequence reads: CAGGLWGGAHGYTF. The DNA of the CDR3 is TGTGCCGGGGGGCTATGGGGGGGCGCTCATGGCTACACCTTC.

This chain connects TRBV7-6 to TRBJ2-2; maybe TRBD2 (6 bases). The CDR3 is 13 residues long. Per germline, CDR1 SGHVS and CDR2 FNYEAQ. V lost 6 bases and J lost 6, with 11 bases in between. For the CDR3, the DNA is TGTGCCAGCAGACGGACTACCCCCGGGGAGCTGTTTTTT. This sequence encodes CASRRTTPGELFF.

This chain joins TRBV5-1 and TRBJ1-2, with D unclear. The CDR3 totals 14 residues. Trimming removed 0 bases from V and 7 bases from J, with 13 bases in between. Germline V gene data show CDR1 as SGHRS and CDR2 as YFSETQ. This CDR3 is CASSLVPGDTGYTF. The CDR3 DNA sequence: TGCGCCAGCAGCTTGGTGCCGGGAGACACTGGCTACACCTTC.

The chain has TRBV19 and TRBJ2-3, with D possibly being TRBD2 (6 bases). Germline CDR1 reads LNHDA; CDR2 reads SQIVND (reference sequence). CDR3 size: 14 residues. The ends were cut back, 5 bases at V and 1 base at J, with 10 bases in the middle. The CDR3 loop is CASSGGFGTDTQYF. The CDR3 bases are TGTGCCAGTAGTGGGGGGTTCGGCACAGATACGCAGTATTTT.

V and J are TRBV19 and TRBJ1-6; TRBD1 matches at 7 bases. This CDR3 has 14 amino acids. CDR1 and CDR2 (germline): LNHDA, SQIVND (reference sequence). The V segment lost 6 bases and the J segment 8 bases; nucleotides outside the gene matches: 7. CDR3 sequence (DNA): TGTGCCAGTAGGCCACAGGGGAACCATTCACCCCTCCACTTT. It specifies CASRPQGNHSPLHF.

CDR3 nucleotides: TGTGCCAGCAGTCCAGGGGGCGACGAGCAGTACGTC. It encodes CASSPGGDEQYV. The gene calls are TRBV12-3 or TRBV12-4 and TRBJ2-7; TRBD1 agrees at 8 bases. V lost 5 bases to trimming and J lost 5 bases; unmatched junction nucleotides: 2. The CDR3 loop spans 12 amino acids.

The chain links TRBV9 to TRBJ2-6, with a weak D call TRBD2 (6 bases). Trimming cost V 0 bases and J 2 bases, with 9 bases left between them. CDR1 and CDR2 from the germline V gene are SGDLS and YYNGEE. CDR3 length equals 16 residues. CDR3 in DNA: TGTGCCAGCAGCGTAGCAGGAGGGGCTGGGGCCAACGTCCTGACTTTC. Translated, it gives CASSVAGGAGANVLTF.

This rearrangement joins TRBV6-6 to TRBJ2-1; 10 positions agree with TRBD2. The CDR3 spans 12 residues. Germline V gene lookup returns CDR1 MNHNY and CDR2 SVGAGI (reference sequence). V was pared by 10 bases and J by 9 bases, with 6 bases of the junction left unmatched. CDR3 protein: CAMSSGGGEQFF. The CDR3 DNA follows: TGTGCCATGTCTAGCGGGGGTGGTGAGCAGTTCTTC.

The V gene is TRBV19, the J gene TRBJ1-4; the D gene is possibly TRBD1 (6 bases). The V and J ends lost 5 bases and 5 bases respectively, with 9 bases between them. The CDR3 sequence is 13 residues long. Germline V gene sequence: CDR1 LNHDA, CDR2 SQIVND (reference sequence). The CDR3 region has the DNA TGTGCCAGTAGTTGGACAGAAAATGAAAAACTGTTTTTT. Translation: CASSWTENEKLFF.

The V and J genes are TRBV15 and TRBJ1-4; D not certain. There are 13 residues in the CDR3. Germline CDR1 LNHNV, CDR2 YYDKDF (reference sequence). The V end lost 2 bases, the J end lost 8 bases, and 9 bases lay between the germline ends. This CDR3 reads CATSRSTGEKLFF. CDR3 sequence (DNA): TGTGCCACCAGCAGATCGACGGGGGAAAAACTGTTTTTT.

CDR3 protein: CASSRRTGDRGELFF. In nucleotides, the CDR3 is TGTGCCAGCAGCCGACGAACAGGGGATCGGGGGGAGCTGTTTTTT. V gene TRBV3-1 (or the pseudogene TRBV3-2) combines with J gene TRBJ2-2; 7 bases are a match to TRBD1. The CDR3 sequence is 15 residues long. Germline CDR1 and CDR2: LGHDT and YNNKEL (reference sequence). J lost 8 bases, V lost 4 bases, and 10 bases had no gene match.

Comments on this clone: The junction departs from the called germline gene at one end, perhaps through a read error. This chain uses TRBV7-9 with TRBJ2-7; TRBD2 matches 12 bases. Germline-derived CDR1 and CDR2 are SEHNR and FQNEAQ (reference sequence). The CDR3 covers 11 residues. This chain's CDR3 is CASGRTSGESF. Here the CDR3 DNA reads TGTGCCTCCGGGAGGACTAGCGGGGAATCCTTC.

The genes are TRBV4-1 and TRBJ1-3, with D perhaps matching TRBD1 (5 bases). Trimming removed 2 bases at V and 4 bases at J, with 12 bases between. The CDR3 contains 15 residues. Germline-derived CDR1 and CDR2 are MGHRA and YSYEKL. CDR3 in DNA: TGCGCCAGCAGCCAATTGGGGCTTGCAGGAAACACCATATATTTT. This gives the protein CASSQLGLAGNTIYF.

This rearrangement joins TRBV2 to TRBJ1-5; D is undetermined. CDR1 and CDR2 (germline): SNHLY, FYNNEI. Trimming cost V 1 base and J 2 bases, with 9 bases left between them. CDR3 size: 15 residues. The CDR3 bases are TGTGCCAGCAGTGAAGGGCTCCTGGGCAATCAGCCCCAGCATTTT. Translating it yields CASSEGLLGNQPQHF.

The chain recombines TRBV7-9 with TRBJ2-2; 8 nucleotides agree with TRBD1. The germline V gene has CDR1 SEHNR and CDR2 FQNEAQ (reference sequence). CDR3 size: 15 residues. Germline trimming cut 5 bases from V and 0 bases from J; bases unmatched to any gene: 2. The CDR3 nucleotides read TGTGCCAGCAGCGACAGGGGAGCGAACACCGGGGAGCTGTTTTTT. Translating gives CASSDRGANTGELFF.

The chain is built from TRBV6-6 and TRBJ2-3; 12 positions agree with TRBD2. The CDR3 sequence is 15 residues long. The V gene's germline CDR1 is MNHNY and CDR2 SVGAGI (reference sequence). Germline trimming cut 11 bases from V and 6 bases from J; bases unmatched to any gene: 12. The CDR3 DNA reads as TGTGCCGGGGCGACTAGCGGGGGCCCCAGCGATACGCAGTATTTT. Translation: CAGATSGGPSDTQYF.

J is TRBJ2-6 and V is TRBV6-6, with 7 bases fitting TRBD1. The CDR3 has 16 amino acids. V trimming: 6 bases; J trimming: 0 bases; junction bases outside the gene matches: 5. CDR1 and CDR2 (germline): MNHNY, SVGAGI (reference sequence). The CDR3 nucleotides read TGTGCCAGCAGAGGACAGGATTACTCTGGGGCCAACGTCCTGACTTTC. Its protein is CASRGQDYSGANVLTF.

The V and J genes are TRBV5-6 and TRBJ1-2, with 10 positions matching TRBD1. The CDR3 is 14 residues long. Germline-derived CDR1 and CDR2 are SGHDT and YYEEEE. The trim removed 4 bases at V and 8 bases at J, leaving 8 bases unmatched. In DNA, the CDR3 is TGTGCCAGCAGCCCGGACAGGGGGTCATCAGGCTACACCTTC. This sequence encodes CASSPDRGSSGYTF. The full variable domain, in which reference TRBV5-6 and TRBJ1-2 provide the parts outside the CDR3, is DAGVTQSPTHLIKTRGQQVTLRCSPKSGHDTVSWYQQALGQGPQFIFQYYEEEERQRGNFPDRFSGHQFPNYSSELNVNALLLGDSALYLCASSPDRGSSGYTFGSGTRLTVV.

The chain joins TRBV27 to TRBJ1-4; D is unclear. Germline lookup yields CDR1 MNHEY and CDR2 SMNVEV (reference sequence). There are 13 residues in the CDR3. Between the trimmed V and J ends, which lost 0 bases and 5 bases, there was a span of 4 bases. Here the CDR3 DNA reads TGTGCCAGCAGTTTATCCCCAAATGAAAAACTGTTTTTT. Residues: CASSLSPNEKLFF.

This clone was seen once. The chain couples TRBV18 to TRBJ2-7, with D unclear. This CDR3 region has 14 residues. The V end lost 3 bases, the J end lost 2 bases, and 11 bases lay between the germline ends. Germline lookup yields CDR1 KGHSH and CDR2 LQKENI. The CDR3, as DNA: TGTGCCAGCTCACCGGGCTTGCTGACCTACGAGCAGTACTTC. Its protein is CASSPGLLTYEQYF.

The CDR3 reads CSASLGLAGSNEQFF. CDR3 coding DNA: TGCAGTGCTAGTCTCGGACTAGCAGGGTCCAATGAGCAGTTCTTC. This rearrangement joins TRBV20-1 to TRBJ2-1; 8 bases line up with TRBD2. Germline V lookup: CDR1 DFQATT, CDR2 SNEGSKA (reference sequence). The CDR3 has 15 amino acids. V was clipped by 3 bases and J by 6 bases; unmatched bases: 10.

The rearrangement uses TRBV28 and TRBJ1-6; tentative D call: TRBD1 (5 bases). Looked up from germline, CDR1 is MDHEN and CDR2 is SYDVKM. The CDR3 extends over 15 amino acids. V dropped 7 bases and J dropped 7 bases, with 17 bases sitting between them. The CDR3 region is CASTLEGVRNSPLHF. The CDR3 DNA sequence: TGTGCCAGCACCTTGGAAGGGGTGCGGAATTCACCCCTCCACTTT.

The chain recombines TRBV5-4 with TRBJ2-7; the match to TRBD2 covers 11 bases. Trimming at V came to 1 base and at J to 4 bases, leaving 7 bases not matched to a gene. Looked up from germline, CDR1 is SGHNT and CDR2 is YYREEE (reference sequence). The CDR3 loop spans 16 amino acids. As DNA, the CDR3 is TGTGCCAGCAGCTTGAATTTGGCTAGCGGGAGGTACGAGCAGTACTTC. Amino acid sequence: CASSLNLASGRYEQYF.

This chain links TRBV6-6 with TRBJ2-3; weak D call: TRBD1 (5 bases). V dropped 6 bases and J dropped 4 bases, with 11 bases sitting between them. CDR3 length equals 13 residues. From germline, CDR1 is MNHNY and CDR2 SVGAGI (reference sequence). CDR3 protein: CASRGLVADTQYF. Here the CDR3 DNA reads TGTGCCAGCAGGGGGCTGGTGGCAGATACGCAGTATTTT.

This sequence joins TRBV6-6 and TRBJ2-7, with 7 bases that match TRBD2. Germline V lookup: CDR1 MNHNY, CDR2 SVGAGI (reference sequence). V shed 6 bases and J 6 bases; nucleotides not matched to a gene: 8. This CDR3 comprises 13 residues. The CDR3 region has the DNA TGTGCCAGCAGCAACAGCGGGGTCGGCGAGCAGTACGTC. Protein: CASSNSGVGEQYV.

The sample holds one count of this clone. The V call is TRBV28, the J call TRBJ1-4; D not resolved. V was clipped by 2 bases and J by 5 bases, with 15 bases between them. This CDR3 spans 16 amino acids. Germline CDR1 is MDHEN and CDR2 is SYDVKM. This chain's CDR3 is CASSLVGFGENEKLFF. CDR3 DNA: TGTGCCAGCAGTTTAGTTGGTTTCGGGGAAAATGAAAAACTGTTTTTT.

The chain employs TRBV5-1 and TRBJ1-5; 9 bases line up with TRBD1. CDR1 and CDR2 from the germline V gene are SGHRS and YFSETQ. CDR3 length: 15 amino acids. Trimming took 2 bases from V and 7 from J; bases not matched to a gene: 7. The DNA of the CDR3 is TGCGCCAGCAGCTTAACCGGACAGGGGTCCCAGCCCCAGCATTTT. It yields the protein CASSLTGQGSQPQHF.

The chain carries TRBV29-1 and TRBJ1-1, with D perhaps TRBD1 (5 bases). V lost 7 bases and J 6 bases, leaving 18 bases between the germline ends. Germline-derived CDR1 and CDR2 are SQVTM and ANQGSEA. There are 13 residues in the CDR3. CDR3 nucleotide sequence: TGCAGCGCCGGCCCGCAGGGACTCGCTGAAGCTTTCTTT. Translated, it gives CSAGPQGLAEAFF.

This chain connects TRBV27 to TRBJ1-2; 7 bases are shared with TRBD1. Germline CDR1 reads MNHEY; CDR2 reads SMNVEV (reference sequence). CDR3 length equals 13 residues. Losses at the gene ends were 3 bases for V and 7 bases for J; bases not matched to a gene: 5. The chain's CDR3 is CASSLSQGVGYTF. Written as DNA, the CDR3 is TGTGCCAGCAGTTTGTCGCAGGGGGTTGGCTACACCTTC.

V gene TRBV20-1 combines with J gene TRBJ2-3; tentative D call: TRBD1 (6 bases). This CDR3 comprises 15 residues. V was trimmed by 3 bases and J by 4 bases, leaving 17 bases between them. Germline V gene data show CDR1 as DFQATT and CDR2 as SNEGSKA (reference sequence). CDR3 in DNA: TGCAGTGCTAGTAAAGGGCAGGGACAATCAGATACGCAGTATTTT. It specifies CSASKGQGQSDTQYF.

This CDR3 is CASSRSGFSPGSYNEQFF. CDR3 DNA sequence: TGCGCCAGCAGCCGATCAGGGTTCTCCCCCGGCTCCTACAATGAGCAGTTCTTC. The chain couples TRBV4-1 to TRBJ2-1, with a weak D call TRBD1 (5 bases). The germline V gene encodes CDR1 MGHRA and CDR2 YSYEKL. This CDR3 comprises 18 residues. V lost 4 bases, J lost 0 bases, and 19 bases lay in between.

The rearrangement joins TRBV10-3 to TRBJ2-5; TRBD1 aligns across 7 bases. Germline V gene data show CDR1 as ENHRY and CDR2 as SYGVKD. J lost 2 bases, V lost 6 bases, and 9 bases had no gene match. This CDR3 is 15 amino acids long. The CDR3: CAIRGQTGDQETQYF. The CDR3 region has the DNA TGTGCCATCAGGGGACAGACAGGTGATCAAGAGACCCAGTACTTC.